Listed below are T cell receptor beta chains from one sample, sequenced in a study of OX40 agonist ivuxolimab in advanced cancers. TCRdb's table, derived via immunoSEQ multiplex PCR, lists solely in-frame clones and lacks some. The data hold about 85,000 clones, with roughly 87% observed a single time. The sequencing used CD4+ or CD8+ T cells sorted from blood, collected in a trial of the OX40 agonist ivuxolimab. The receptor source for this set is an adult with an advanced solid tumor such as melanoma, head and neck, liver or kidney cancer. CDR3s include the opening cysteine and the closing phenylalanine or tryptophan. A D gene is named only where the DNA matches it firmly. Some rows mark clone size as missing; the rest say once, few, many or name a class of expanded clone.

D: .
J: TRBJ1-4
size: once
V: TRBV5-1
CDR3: CASSLGQANEKLFF
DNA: TGCGCCAGCAGCTTGGGCCAGGCTAATGAAAAACTGTTTTTT

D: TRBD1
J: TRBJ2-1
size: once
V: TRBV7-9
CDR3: CASSLAGQGGTFF
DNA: TGTGCCAGCAGCTTAGCGGGACAGGGGGGTACGTTCTTC

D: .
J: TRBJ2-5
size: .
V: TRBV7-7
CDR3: CASSPGELETQYF
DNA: TGTGCCAGCAGCCCTGGAGAGCTAGAGACCCAGTACTTC

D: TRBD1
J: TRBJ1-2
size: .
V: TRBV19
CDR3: CASSTDRNYGYTF
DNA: TGTGCCAGTAGTACGGACAGGAACTATGGCTACACCTTC

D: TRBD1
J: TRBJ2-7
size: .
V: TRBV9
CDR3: CASSAMDRPYSYEQYF
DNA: TGTGCCAGCAGCGCAATGGACAGGCCGTATTCCTACGAGCAGTACTTC

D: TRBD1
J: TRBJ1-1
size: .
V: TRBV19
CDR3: CASSKADRGRGNTEAFF
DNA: TGTGCCAGTAGTAAAGCAGACAGGGGGCGGGGGAACACTGAAGCTTTCTTT

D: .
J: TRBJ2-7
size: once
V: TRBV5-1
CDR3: CASSLGLYEQYF
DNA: TGCGCCAGCAGCTTAGGGCTTTACGAGCAGTACTTC

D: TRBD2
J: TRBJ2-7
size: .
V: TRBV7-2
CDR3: CASSYGTGAGGPGQYF
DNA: TGTGCCAGCAGCTATGGGACTGGGGCGGGAGGGCCCGGGCAGTACTTC

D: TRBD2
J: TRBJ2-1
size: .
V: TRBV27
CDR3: CASSLYYSGRSYNEQFF
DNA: TGTGCCAGCAGTTTATACTATAGCGGGAGGTCCTACAATGAGCAGTTCTTC

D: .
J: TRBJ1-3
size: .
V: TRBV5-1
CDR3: CASSLEHSSGNTIYF
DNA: TGCGCCAGCAGCTTGGAGCACAGCTCTGGAAACACCATATATTTT

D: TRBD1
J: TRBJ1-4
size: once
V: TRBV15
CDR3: CATSRDVGQGNEKLFF
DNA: TGTGCCACCAGCAGAGATGTAGGACAGGGGAATGAAAAACTGTTTTTT

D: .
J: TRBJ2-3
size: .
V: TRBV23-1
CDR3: CASSQSSGAQPTDTQYF
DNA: TGCGCCAGCAGTCAATCTTCTGGAGCACAACCAACAGATACGCAGTATTTT

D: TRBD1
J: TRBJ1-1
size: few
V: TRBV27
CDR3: CASIQDRFMNTEAFF
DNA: TGTGCCAGCATCCAGGACAGGTTCATGAACACTGAAGCTTTCTTT

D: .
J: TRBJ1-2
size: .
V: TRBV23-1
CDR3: CASSPGAGVGYTF
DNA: TGCGCCAGCAGTCCGGGGGCAGGTGTGGGCTACACCTTC

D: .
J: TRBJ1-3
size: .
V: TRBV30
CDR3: CAWSPGLLSSGNTIYF
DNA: TGTGCCTGGAGCCCGGGACTGTTAAGCTCTGGAAACACCATATATTTT

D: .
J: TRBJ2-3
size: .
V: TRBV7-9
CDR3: CASSTRLGNKDTQYF
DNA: TGTGCCAGCAGCACCAGACTAGGTAACAAAGATACGCAGTATTTT

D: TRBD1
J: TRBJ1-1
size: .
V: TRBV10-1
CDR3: CASSEGGTGGTEAFF
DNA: TGCGCCAGCAGTGAGGGTGGGACAGGTGGGACTGAAGCTTTCTTT

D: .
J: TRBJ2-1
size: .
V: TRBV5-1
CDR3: CASSLSAGLNEQFF
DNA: TGCGCCAGCAGCTTGAGTGCGGGGCTCAATGAGCAGTTCTTC

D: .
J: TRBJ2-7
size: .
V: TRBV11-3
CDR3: CASSFRGTASYEQYF
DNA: TGTGCCAGCAGCTTTCGCGGGACCGCGTCCTACGAGCAGTACTTC

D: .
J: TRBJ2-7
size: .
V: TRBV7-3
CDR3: CASAITGGPLYF
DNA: TGTGCCAGCGCGATCACCGGGGGGCCCCTATACTTC

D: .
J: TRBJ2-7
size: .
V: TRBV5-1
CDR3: CASSYAGQYDEQYF
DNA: TGCGCCAGCAGCTACGCGGGACAATATGACGAGCAGTACTTC

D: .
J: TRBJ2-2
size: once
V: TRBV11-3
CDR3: CASSRDSDTGELFF
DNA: TGTGCCAGCAGTAGGGATTCCGACACCGGGGAGCTGTTTTTT

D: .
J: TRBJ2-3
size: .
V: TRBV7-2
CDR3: CASRRQITDTQYF
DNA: TGTGCCAGCAGGAGACAGATCACAGATACGCAGTATTTT

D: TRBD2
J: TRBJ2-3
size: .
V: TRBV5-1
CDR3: CASSGEIAGRTDTQYF
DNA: TGCGCCAGCAGCGGAGAGATAGCGGGGCGCACAGATACGCAGTATTTT

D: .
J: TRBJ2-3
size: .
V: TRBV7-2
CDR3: CASSFQGKITQYF
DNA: TGTGCCAGCAGCTTCCAAGGGAAGATTACGCAGTATTTT

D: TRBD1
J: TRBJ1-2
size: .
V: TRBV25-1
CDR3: CASSEGTAYGYTF
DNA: TGTGCCAGCAGTGAGGGGACAGCCTATGGCTACACCTTC

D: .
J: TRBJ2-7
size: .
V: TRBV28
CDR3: CASSPGGSGSSYEQYF
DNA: TGTGCCAGCAGCCCTGGGGGTAGCGGAAGCTCCTACGAGCAGTACTTC

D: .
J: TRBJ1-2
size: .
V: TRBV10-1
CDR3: CASSATHSYGYTF
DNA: TGCGCCAGCAGTGCGACTCACAGCTATGGCTACACCTTC

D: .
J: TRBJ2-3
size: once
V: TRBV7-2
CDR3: CASSPRGESTDTQYF
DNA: TGTGCCAGCAGCCCTAGGGGGGAGAGCACAGATACGCAGTATTTT

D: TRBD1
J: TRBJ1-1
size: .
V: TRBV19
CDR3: CASSYLDRVHTEAFF
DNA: TGTGCCAGTAGTTACCTGGACAGGGTTCACACTGAAGCTTTCTTT

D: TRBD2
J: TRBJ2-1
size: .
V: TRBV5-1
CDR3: CASSLQLAGPYNEQFF
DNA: TGCGCCAGCAGCCTGCAACTAGCGGGGCCCTACAATGAGCAGTTCTTC

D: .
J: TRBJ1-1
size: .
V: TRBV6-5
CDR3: CASSYSSGETEAFF
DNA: TGTGCCAGCAGTTACTCATCAGGGGAGACTGAAGCTTTCTTT

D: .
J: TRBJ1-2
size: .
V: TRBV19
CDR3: CASSHLDTLYGYTF
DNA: TGTGCCAGTAGTCATTTGGACACCCTCTATGGCTACACCTTC

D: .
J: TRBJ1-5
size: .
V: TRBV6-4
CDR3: CASSVKGRYSNQPQHF
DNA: TGTGCCAGCAGTGTGAAGGGACGGTATAGCAATCAGCCCCAGCATTTT

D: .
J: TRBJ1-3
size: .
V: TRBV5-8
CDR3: CASSFERTSGATIYF
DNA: TGTGCCAGCAGCTTTGAGAGGACAAGCGGTGCCACCATATATTTT

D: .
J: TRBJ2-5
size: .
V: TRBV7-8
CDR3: CASSKSRTGETQYF
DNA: TGTGCCAGCAGCAAAAGTAGGACGGGAGAGACCCAGTACTTC

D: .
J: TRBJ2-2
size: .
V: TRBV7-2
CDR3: CASSQGAWAGELFF
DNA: TGTGCCAGCAGTCAAGGGGCGTGGGCCGGGGAGCTGTTTTTT